This is a list of T cell receptor beta chains from one sample in a study of T cell changes during pregnancy in multiple sclerosis. Only in-frame clones appear in the TCRdb table, and some are missing; sequencing was by immunoSEQ multiplex PCR. The repertoire has around 130,000 clones, about 96% of them found once; the top ten carry over 0.35%. Sequenced material: peripheral blood, taken after pregnancy. The receptors here all came from a female donor with multiple sclerosis, enrolled in a pregnancy study. Both conserved end residues are part of each CDR3. A D gene is named only where the DNA matches it firmly. Clone sizes are given selectively: once, few, many, or a class where the clone is expanded.

clone_size: .
cdr3_length: 17
d_call: TRBD2
v_call: TRBV5-1
j_call: TRBJ2-1
cdr3_aa: CASSKGLAGGGYNEQFF
cdr3_nt: TGCGCCAGCAGCAAGGGACTAGCGGGAGGAGGCTACAATGAGCAGTTCTTC

clone_size: .
cdr3_length: 14
d_call: TRBD1
v_call: TRBV9
j_call: TRBJ2-1
cdr3_aa: CASSVGQGGNEQFF
cdr3_nt: TGTGCCAGCAGCGTAGGACAGGGTGGCAATGAGCAGTTCTTC

clone_size: .
cdr3_length: 15
d_call: TRBD1
v_call: TRBV7-9
j_call: TRBJ1-4
cdr3_aa: CASSAQGDPAEKLFF
cdr3_nt: TGTGCCAGCAGTGCACAGGGGGATCCTGCTGAAAAACTGTTTTTT

clone_size: .
cdr3_length: 14
d_call: TRBD2
v_call: TRBV29-1
j_call: TRBJ2-1
cdr3_aa: CSAQGLAKYNEQFF
cdr3_nt: TGCAGCGCCCAAGGACTAGCGAAGTACAATGAGCAGTTCTTC

clone_size: .
cdr3_length: 13
d_call: .
v_call: TRBV5-5
j_call: TRBJ2-7
cdr3_aa: CASSLAVFYEQYF
cdr3_nt: TGTGCCAGCAGCTTGGCCGTTTTCTACGAGCAGTACTTC

clone_size: .
cdr3_length: 15
d_call: .
v_call: TRBV5-1
j_call: TRBJ1-1
cdr3_aa: CASSSVGQMNTEAFF
cdr3_nt: TGCGCCAGCAGCTCGGTTGGACAGATGAACACTGAAGCTTTCTTT

clone_size: .
cdr3_length: 17
d_call: TRBD2
v_call: TRBV5-8
j_call: TRBJ2-1
cdr3_aa: CASGHNPTSGSMSEQFF
cdr3_nt: TGTGCCAGCGGACACAACCCTACTAGCGGGAGTATGAGTGAGCAGTTCTTC

clone_size: once
cdr3_length: 12
d_call: .
v_call: TRBV19
j_call: TRBJ2-2
cdr3_aa: CATRVDTGELFF
cdr3_nt: TGTGCCACTCGAGTGGACACCGGGGAGCTGTTTTTT

clone_size: .
cdr3_length: 15
d_call: .
v_call: TRBV18
j_call: TRBJ2-3
cdr3_aa: CASSFRQDGSDTQYF
cdr3_nt: TGTGCCAGCTCCTTCCGCCAGGATGGGTCAGATACGCAGTATTTT

clone_size: once
cdr3_length: 13
d_call: .
v_call: TRBV21-1
j_call: TRBJ2-7
cdr3_aa: CASPGRRAYEQYF
cdr3_nt: TGTGCCAGCCCCGGGAGGAGGGCCTACGAGCAGTACTTC

clone_size: .
cdr3_length: 15
d_call: .
v_call: TRBV7-9
j_call: TRBJ2-7
cdr3_aa: CASSRGAGASYEQYF
cdr3_nt: TGTGCCAGCAGCCGAGGGGCAGGGGCCTCCTACGAGCAGTACTTC

clone_size: .
cdr3_length: 16
d_call: TRBD1
v_call: TRBV7-9
j_call: TRBJ1-2
cdr3_aa: CASSSPGDRGLNGYTF
cdr3_nt: TGTGCCAGCAGCTCTCCGGGGGACAGGGGGCTAAATGGCTACACCTTC

clone_size: many
cdr3_length: 14
d_call: .
v_call: TRBV15
j_call: TRBJ2-7
cdr3_aa: CATSTRITGREQYF
cdr3_nt: TGTGCCACCAGCACTAGAATCACTGGGAGGGAGCAGTACTTC

clone_size: .
cdr3_length: 13
d_call: .
v_call: TRBV19
j_call: TRBJ1-5
cdr3_aa: CASSEGVNQPQHF
cdr3_nt: TGTGCCAGTAGTGAAGGGGTCAATCAGCCCCAGCATTTT

clone_size: .
cdr3_length: 15
d_call: TRBD2
v_call: TRBV4-1
j_call: TRBJ2-1
cdr3_aa: CASSGISGRPGEQFF
cdr3_nt: TGCGCCAGCAGCGGGATAAGCGGGAGGCCTGGTGAGCAGTTCTTC

clone_size: .
cdr3_length: 14
d_call: .
v_call: TRBV7-2
j_call: TRBJ1-2
cdr3_aa: CASSLGVGGRGYTF
cdr3_nt: TGTGCCAGCAGCTTAGGCGTAGGGGGTAGGGGCTACACCTTC

clone_size: .
cdr3_length: 15
d_call: TRBD1
v_call: TRBV27
j_call: TRBJ2-3
cdr3_aa: CASSFETGGTDTQYF
cdr3_nt: TGTGCCAGCAGTTTTGAGACAGGGGGCACAGATACGCAGTATTTT

clone_size: .
cdr3_length: 18
d_call: TRBD2
v_call: TRBV14
j_call: TRBJ2-1
cdr3_aa: CASSQGGTSGSLYNEQFF
cdr3_nt: TGTGCCAGCAGCCAAGGAGGGACTAGCGGGAGTCTTTACAATGAGCAGTTCTTC

clone_size: .
cdr3_length: 15
d_call: .
v_call: TRBV19
j_call: TRBJ1-5
cdr3_aa: CATQPFSASNQPQHF
cdr3_nt: TGTGCCACCCAGCCTTTCAGCGCGAGCAATCAGCCCCAGCATTTT

clone_size: .
cdr3_length: 14
d_call: .
v_call: TRBV21-1
j_call: TRBJ2-7
cdr3_aa: CASSKGGLSDEQYF
cdr3_nt: TGTGCCAGCAGCAAAGGGGGCCTTTCCGACGAGCAGTACTTC

clone_size: .
cdr3_length: 17
d_call: TRBD1
v_call: TRBV4-1
j_call: TRBJ1-6
cdr3_aa: CASSQRKPGQGPSPLHF
cdr3_nt: TGCGCCAGCAGCCAAAGGAAACCGGGACAGGGTCCATCACCCCTCCACTTT

clone_size: .
cdr3_length: 15
d_call: .
v_call: TRBV18
j_call: TRBJ1-5
cdr3_aa: CASSLHQGGDQPQHF
cdr3_nt: TGTGCCAGCTCACTTCATCAGGGCGGGGATCAGCCCCAGCATTTT

clone_size: .
cdr3_length: 14
d_call: .
v_call: TRBV7-8
j_call: TRBJ2-7
cdr3_aa: CASSLGRGIYEQYF
cdr3_nt: TGTGCCAGCAGCTTAGGCAGGGGAATCTACGAGCAGTACTTC

clone_size: .
cdr3_length: 13
d_call: .
v_call: TRBV15
j_call: TRBJ2-3
cdr3_aa: CATGSGATDTQYF
cdr3_nt: TGTGCCACCGGGTCCGGAGCGACAGATACGCAGTATTTT

clone_size: .
cdr3_length: 17
d_call: .
v_call: TRBV5-1
j_call: TRBJ2-1
cdr3_aa: CASSLGLRLAHYNEQFF
cdr3_nt: TGCGCCAGCAGCTTGGGTTTGCGGCTAGCGCACTACAATGAGCAGTTCTTC

clone_size: .
cdr3_length: 15
d_call: TRBD2
v_call: TRBV2
j_call: TRBJ2-1
cdr3_aa: CASNRGLADYNEQFF
cdr3_nt: TGTGCCAGCAACCGGGGACTAGCGGACTACAATGAGCAGTTCTTC

clone_size: .
cdr3_length: 15
d_call: .
v_call: TRBV2
j_call: TRBJ2-2
cdr3_aa: CASSEVAGVNGELFF
cdr3_nt: TGTGCCAGCAGTGAGGTGGCAGGGGTTAACGGGGAGCTGTTTTTT

clone_size: .
cdr3_length: 15
d_call: TRBD1
v_call: TRBV9
j_call: TRBJ1-2
cdr3_aa: CASSDVRDRDRGYTF
cdr3_nt: TGTGCCAGCAGCGACGTTAGGGACAGGGATCGCGGCTACACCTTC

clone_size: .
cdr3_length: 16
d_call: .
v_call: TRBV11-2
j_call: TRBJ2-1
cdr3_aa: CASSWIPAGGYNEQFF
cdr3_nt: TGTGCCAGCAGCTGGATCCCCGCCGGGGGTTACAATGAGCAGTTCTTC

clone_size: .
cdr3_length: 16
d_call: TRBD2
v_call: TRBV4-1
j_call: TRBJ2-1
cdr3_aa: CASRKRLADSYNEQFF
cdr3_nt: TGCGCCAGCAGAAAAAGACTAGCGGACTCCTACAATGAGCAGTTCTTC

clone_size: once
cdr3_length: 13
d_call: .
v_call: TRBV28
j_call: TRBJ2-7
cdr3_aa: CASRSNGLYEQYF
cdr3_nt: TGTGCCAGCAGGTCAAATGGACTCTACGAGCAGTACTTC

clone_size: .
cdr3_length: 17
d_call: TRBD2
v_call: TRBV7-2
j_call: TRBJ2-2
cdr3_aa: CASSFPGLATNTGELFF
cdr3_nt: TGTGCCAGCAGCTTCCCGGGACTAGCGACGAACACCGGGGAGCTGTTTTTT

clone_size: few
cdr3_length: 15
d_call: TRBD2
v_call: TRBV29-1
j_call: TRBJ2-5
cdr3_aa: CSVGSQAGGPETQYF
cdr3_nt: TGCAGCGTTGGTAGCCAAGCGGGAGGGCCAGAGACCCAGTACTTC

clone_size: .
cdr3_length: 16
d_call: TRBD2
v_call: TRBV7-2
j_call: TRBJ2-5
cdr3_aa: CASSLGGLVGLETQYF
cdr3_nt: TGTGCCAGCAGCTTAGGAGGACTAGTGGGTTTGGAGACCCAGTACTTC

clone_size: .
cdr3_length: 15
d_call: TRBD2
v_call: TRBV6-6
j_call: TRBJ2-1
cdr3_aa: CASSYGGTRFNEQFF
cdr3_nt: TGTGCCAGCAGTTACGGGGGGACTAGATTCAATGAGCAGTTCTTC

clone_size: .
cdr3_length: 15
d_call: .
v_call: TRBV27
j_call: TRBJ2-1
cdr3_aa: CASSLVRGSYNEQFF
cdr3_nt: TGTGCCAGCAGTTTGGTCCGCGGCTCCTACAATGAGCAGTTCTTC

clone_size: few
cdr3_length: 13
d_call: .
v_call: TRBV14
j_call: TRBJ1-1
cdr3_aa: CASSQLRNTEAFF
cdr3_nt: TGTGCCAGCAGCCAACTCAGGAACACTGAAGCTTTCTTT

clone_size: .
cdr3_length: 15
d_call: .
v_call: TRBV5-4
j_call: TRBJ2-7
cdr3_aa: CASSYQGRGADEQYF
cdr3_nt: TGTGCCAGCAGTTATCAGGGACGCGGGGCTGACGAGCAGTACTTC

clone_size: .
cdr3_length: 13
d_call: .
v_call: TRBV30
j_call: TRBJ2-7
cdr3_aa: CAWTAGSSYEQYF
cdr3_nt: TGTGCCTGGACGGCAGGAAGCTCCTACGAGCAGTACTTC

clone_size: .
cdr3_length: 16
d_call: .
v_call: TRBV19
j_call: TRBJ1-5
cdr3_aa: CASSIELGAGNQPQHF
cdr3_nt: TGTGCCAGTAGTATAGAGTTAGGGGCGGGCAATCAGCCCCAGCATTTT

clone_size: once
cdr3_length: 16
d_call: TRBD2
v_call: TRBV5-4
j_call: TRBJ2-1
cdr3_aa: CASSWPSGRVSDEQFF
cdr3_nt: TGTGCCAGCAGCTGGCCAAGCGGGAGGGTCTCTGATGAGCAGTTCTTC

clone_size: .
cdr3_length: 15
d_call: TRBD1
v_call: TRBV5-4
j_call: TRBJ2-3
cdr3_aa: CASSLSTGVTDTQYF
cdr3_nt: TGTGCCAGCAGCTTGTCGACAGGGGTCACAGATACGCAGTATTTT

clone_size: .
cdr3_length: 15
d_call: TRBD2
v_call: TRBV25-1
j_call: TRBJ2-7
cdr3_aa: CASSALAGYSYEQYF
cdr3_nt: TGTGCCAGCAGTGCACTAGCGGGGTACTCCTACGAGCAGTACTTC

clone_size: .
cdr3_length: 15
d_call: TRBD2
v_call: TRBV9
j_call: TRBJ2-3
cdr3_aa: CASSSWTSGADTQYF
cdr3_nt: TGTGCCAGCAGCTCCTGGACTAGCGGGGCAGATACGCAGTATTTT

clone_size: .
cdr3_length: 13
d_call: .
v_call: TRBV7-3
j_call: TRBJ2-1
cdr3_aa: CASSLRQDNEQFF
cdr3_nt: TGTGCCAGCAGCTTAAGACAGGACAATGAGCAGTTCTTC

clone_size: .
cdr3_length: 15
d_call: TRBD1
v_call: TRBV19
j_call: TRBJ1-4
cdr3_aa: CASSIGQAINEKLFF
cdr3_nt: TGTGCCAGTAGTATCGGACAGGCGATAAATGAAAAACTGTTTTTT

clone_size: .
cdr3_length: 15
d_call: .
v_call: TRBV9
j_call: TRBJ2-7
cdr3_aa: CASSGGPSANYEQYF
cdr3_nt: TGTGCCAGCAGCGGCGGGCCCTCGGCGAATTACGAGCAGTACTTC

clone_size: .
cdr3_length: 16
d_call: .
v_call: TRBV5-1
j_call: TRBJ1-2
cdr3_aa: CASSPGFKETNYGYTF
cdr3_nt: TGCGCCAGCAGCCCAGGGTTCAAAGAGACTAACTATGGCTACACCTTC

clone_size: .
cdr3_length: 18
d_call: TRBD1
v_call: TRBV7-9
j_call: TRBJ2-3
cdr3_aa: CASLLEGQGRHSTDTQYF
cdr3_nt: TGTGCTTCCCTCTTGGAGGGACAGGGACGTCATTCCACAGATACGCAGTATTTT

clone_size: .
cdr3_length: 13
d_call: .
v_call: TRBV29-1
j_call: TRBJ2-7
cdr3_aa: CSVEEDRPYEQYF
cdr3_nt: TGCAGCGTTGAAGAAGACAGACCCTACGAGCAGTACTTC

clone_size: .
cdr3_length: 15
d_call: TRBD1
v_call: TRBV6-5
j_call: TRBJ2-7
cdr3_aa: CASSFYTGASYEQYF
cdr3_nt: TGTGCCAGCAGCTTTTATACAGGGGCTTCCTACGAGCAGTACTTC

clone_size: .
cdr3_length: 14
d_call: TRBD2
v_call: TRBV19
j_call: TRBJ2-5
cdr3_aa: CASSNSGRTATQYF
cdr3_nt: TGTGCCAGTTCAAATAGCGGGAGGACGGCGACCCAGTACTTC

clone_size: .
cdr3_length: 14
d_call: .
v_call: TRBV10-3
j_call: TRBJ2-2
cdr3_aa: CAIRPSTSTGELFF
cdr3_nt: TGTGCCATCAGGCCTAGTACGAGCACCGGGGAGCTGTTTTTT

clone_size: .
cdr3_length: 16
d_call: .
v_call: TRBV14
j_call: TRBJ2-7
cdr3_aa: CASSQGQGGLIYEQYF
cdr3_nt: TGTGCCAGCAGCCAAGGACAGGGCGGACTAATCTACGAGCAGTACTTC

clone_size: .
cdr3_length: 10
d_call: .
v_call: TRBV28
j_call: TRBJ1-1
cdr3_aa: CATYDTEAFF
cdr3_nt: TGTGCCACCTACGACACTGAAGCTTTCTTT

clone_size: .
cdr3_length: 12
d_call: TRBD1
v_call: TRBV30
j_call: TRBJ1-3
cdr3_aa: CAWGQGGNTIYF
cdr3_nt: TGTGCCTGGGGACAGGGCGGAAACACCATATATTTT

clone_size: once
cdr3_length: 15
d_call: TRBD1
v_call: TRBV5-1
j_call: TRBJ2-3
cdr3_aa: CASSSGTGVTDTQYF
cdr3_nt: TGCGCCAGCAGCTCGGGGACAGGGGTAACAGATACGCAGTATTTT